Described below is a single TCR beta chain sequence and its context. The data originate from a study of blood T cell repertoires in COVID-19. This table comes from immunoSEQ multiplex PCR, and its TCRdb copy is limited to in-frame clones, with some not included. Of 250,000 or so clones detected, around 90% appear once; the ten largest clones hold about 4%. Recruitment covered about two dozen US areas and drew participants whose ages spanned roughly 18 to 100 years. The sequence was collected from a woman aged 25-40 years who had been exposed to COVID-19. Specimen: PBMCs or T cells enriched from blood (not recorded which).

DNA for the CDR3: TGTGCCAGCAGTTTTGAGGGGGCGGGCGGCTACACCTTC. Amino acids: CASSFEGAGGYTF. This chain joins TRBV27 and TRBJ1-2; 7 bases are a match to TRBD1. With 3 bases clipped from V and 8 bases from J, the junction kept 6 bases outside the gene matches. The CDR3 spans 13 residues. Per the germline V gene, CDR1 is MNHEY and CDR2 is SMNVEV (reference sequence).